The next 8 T cell receptor beta chains were all read from a single sample in a study of blood T cell repertoires in COVID-19. Clones were read by immunoSEQ multiplex PCR, and TCRdb kept only the in-frame ones, dropping some. The sample carries some 250,000 clones, approximately 83% recorded once. The sequenced sample consisted of peripheral blood. These TCRs come from a woman over 75 with acute or convalescent COVID-19.

This clone was recorded only once. This chain joins TRBV7-9 and TRBJ1-3; D gene ambiguous. CDR1 is SEHNR and CDR2 is FQNEAQ in the germline V gene (reference sequence). The V gene lost 0 bases and the J gene lost 2 bases, with 14 bases spanning the gap. The CDR3 consists of 17 residues. The CDR3 nucleotides read TGTGCCAGCAGCTTAGCTACCGGTGGCGGGACTGGAAACACCATATATTTT. It specifies CASSLATGGGTGNTIYF.

This chain links TRBV18 with TRBJ1-6, with 11 bases matching TRBD1. CDR3 length: 15 amino acids. CDR1 KGHSH and CDR2 LQKENI come from the germline V gene. Trimming cost V 6 bases and J 7 bases; bases outside gene matches: 5. CDR3 DNA: TGTGCCAGCTCGCCCGGGACAGGGGGAAATTCACCCCTCCACTTT. As protein: CASSPGTGGNSPLHF.

The genes are TRBV5-1 and TRBJ2-3, with D possibly matching TRBD2 (7 bases). Germline V gene data show CDR1 as SGHRS and CDR2 as YFSETQ. Trimming removed 4 bases from V and 4 bases from J, with 19 bases in between. The length of the CDR3 is 16 residues. DNA for the CDR3: TGCGCCAGCAGCGGATCCTACGGCGGGGGCGCAGATACGCAGTATTTT. Translation gives CASSGSYGGGADTQYF. The variable domain in full, completed from reference TRBV5-1 and TRBJ2-3, reads KAGVTQTPRYLIKTRGQQVTLSCSPISGHRSVSWYQQTPGQGLQFLFEYFSETQRNKGNFPGRFSGRQFSNSRSEMNVSTLELGDSALYLCASSGSYGGGADTQYFGPGTRLTVL.

The chain couples TRBV5-4 to TRBJ2-7; maybe TRBD2 (6 bases). The germline V gene has CDR1 SGHNT and CDR2 YYREEE (reference sequence). V lost 3 bases, J lost 0 bases, and 7 bases lay in between. This CDR3 is built from 13 residues. CDR3 loop: CASSSEGSYEQYF. CDR3 sequence (DNA): TGTGCCAGCAGCTCGGAGGGCTCCTACGAGCAGTACTTC.

The CDR3 sequence: CASSANRRPTNEKLFF. DNA of the CDR3: TGTGCCAGTAGTGCCAACAGACGCCCAACTAATGAAAAACTGTTTTTT. The chain couples TRBV19 to TRBJ1-4; D is unresolved. The germline gives CDR1 LNHDA, CDR2 SQIVND (reference sequence). The CDR3 extends over 16 amino acids. The V end was cut by 5 bases, the J end by 0 bases, with 13 bases between.

This chain joins TRBV24-1 and TRBJ2-1, with TRBD2 matching over 11 bases. CDR1 KGHDR and CDR2 SFDVKD come from the germline V gene. V shed 3 bases and J 1 base; nucleotides not matched to a gene: 10. The CDR3 contains 19 residues. The CDR3 region is CATSDPLAGAPKSYNEQFF. CDR3 DNA sequence: TGTGCCACCAGTGATCCACTAGCGGGGGCCCCAAAATCCTACAATGAGCAGTTCTTC.

The count of this clone is one. The chain employs TRBV11-2 and TRBJ1-2, with 9 bases that match TRBD1. V lost 1 base, J lost 0 bases, and 6 bases stayed unmatched. The CDR3 covers 17 residues. The germline CDR1 and CDR2 sequences are SGHAT and FQNNGV. CDR3 sequence (DNA): TGTGCCAGCAGCTTAGGTGTGGGACAGGGAACTAACTATGGCTACACCTTC. Its translation is CASSLGVGQGTNYGYTF.

The sample holds one count of this clone. This chain connects TRBV29-1 to TRBJ1-1; D remains unclear. This CDR3 has 11 amino acids. CDR1 is SQVTM, CDR2 ANQGSEA, per germline. The ends were cut back, 3 bases at V and 3 bases at J, with 5 bases in the middle. CDR3 region: CSVDSDTEAFF. The DNA of the CDR3 is TGCAGCGTTGATTCCGACACTGAAGCTTTCTTT.